This T cell receptor (beta chain) was sequenced in a study of T cell repertoires in cytomegalovirus infection. Study information: Carrying CMV and the relevant HLA type showed in public TCR beta signatures. Study outcomes and limitations: Dominant in the ex vivo response were TCR beta clonotypes restricted by HLA-C and specific for CMV. Based on cumulative public TCR beta family frequency, carriers of CMV plus the relevant HLA were identified.

TCRdb redid the calling of the reads with MiXCR, one entry per CDR3 protein. The sample gives 300,000 to 450,000 distinct CDR3 sequences, 18% of which show up once; 8.5% to 10% is in the top ten. Points on this clonotype: The antigen remains undetermined.

This CDR3 is 14 amino acids long. The V end lost 0 bases, the J end lost 10 bases, and 10 bases lay between the germline ends. The J gene is TRBJ1-6, the V gene TRBV12-3 or TRBV12-4, with D hard to call. The sequencing input was PBMCs. This TCR was recovered from a human donor in good health (CMV status not recorded). Some clones in this sample may be carry-over from other donors' samples. CDR3 sequence: CASSLAHGESPLHF. DNA of the CDR3: TGTGCCAGCAGTTTAGCGCACGGAGAGTCACCCCTCCACTTT.